This section outlines one TCR beta chain sequence together with its context. Its antigen is unknown. Generated by immunoSEQ multiplex PCR, the TCRdb table keeps only in-frame clones and is missing some. The table has about 90,000 clones, around 89% seen once. V was trimmed by 10 bases and J by 1 base, leaving 17 bases between them. The CDR3 runs 15 residues. CDR1 is MDHEN, CDR2 SYDVKM, per germline. This entry is derived from a study of graft-versus-host responses after intestinal transplantation. Study background: Multivisceral, liver-intestinal, or isolated intestinal grafts went to recipients.

Sequencing used unstimulated CD4+ T cells sorted from spleen or lymph node cells, obtained before transplant. The chain joins TRBV28 to TRBJ1-5; the D is unclear. The TCR originated in a human donor who was the organ donor for an intestinal transplant. The CDR3 loop is CATNGLARSNQPQHF. The CDR3 coding sequence is TGTGCCACTAACGGATTAGCCCGGAGCAATCAGCCCCAGCATTTT.